Each of the 30 T cell receptor beta chains below was sequenced from the same sample in a study of OX40 agonist ivuxolimab in advanced cancers. Sequencing was performed with immunoSEQ multiplex PCR; in TCRdb, only in-frame clones are kept and a portion is missing. The sample includes 80,000 to 100,000 clones, about 90% of them seen just once. The material sequenced was CD4+ or CD8+ T cells sorted from blood, taken in a trial of the OX40 agonist ivuxolimab. The receptors here all came from an adult with an advanced solid tumor such as melanoma, head and neck, liver or kidney cancer.

In DNA form, the CDR3 reads TGTGCCAGCAGCCCCCCGGGACAGGCCCTGGGGAACACTGAAGCTTTCTTT. It translates to CASSPPGQALGNTEAFF. V is TRBV14 and J is TRBJ1-1; 8 bases fit TRBD1. CDR3 length equals 17 residues. Looked up from germline, CDR1 is SGHDN and CDR2 is FVKESK. V trimming: 4 bases; J trimming: 1 base; junction bases outside the gene matches: 11.

The chain joins TRBV5-1 to TRBJ2-1, with 9 bases identical to TRBD2. Germline CDR1 reads SGHRS; CDR2 reads YFSETQ. CDR3 length: 15 amino acids. V dropped 5 bases and J dropped 0; count of bases not matched to a gene: 3. CDR3 nucleotide sequence: TGCGCCAGCAGGGTTAGCGGGAGCTCCTACAATGAGCAGTTCTTC. It specifies CASRVSGSSYNEQFF.

As DNA, the CDR3 is TGTGCCAGCAGCTTCCAGGGGAATAATGAAAAACTGTTTTTT. This codes for CASSFQGNNEKLFF. The chain carries TRBV11-2 and TRBJ1-4, with a possible D match to TRBD1 (6 bases). Per the germline V gene, CDR1 is SGHAT and CDR2 is FQNNGV. This CDR3 spans 14 amino acids. Trimming removed 3 bases at V and 4 bases at J, with 9 bases between.

The chain combines TRBV15 with TRBJ1-3; no firm D call. The ends were cut back, 3 bases at V and 0 bases at J, with 9 bases in the middle. The CDR3 spans 15 residues. Looked up from germline, CDR1 is LNHNV and CDR2 is YYDKDF (reference sequence). CDR3 residues: CATSRAGISGNTIYF. The CDR3 coding sequence is TGTGCCACCAGCAGGGCAGGCATCTCTGGAAACACCATATATTTT. Drawing the rest from reference TRBV15 and TRBJ1-3, the complete variable domain is DAMVIQNPRYQVTQFGKPVTLSCSQTLNHNVMYWYQQKSSQAPKLLFHYYDKDFNNEADTPDNFQSRRPNTSFCFLDIRSPGLGDTAMYLCATSRAGISGNTIYFGEGSWLTVV.

This clone was recorded once. The rearrangement uses TRBV5-1 and TRBJ2-3, with D perhaps matching TRBD1 (5 bases). This CDR3 spans 15 amino acids. Per the germline V gene, CDR1 is SGHRS and CDR2 is YFSETQ. V was clipped by 2 bases and J by 0 bases, with 10 bases between them. This CDR3 is CASSFGQSSTDTQYF. CDR3 in DNA: TGCGCCAGCAGCTTTGGACAATCTAGCACAGATACGCAGTATTTT.

The chain employs TRBV10-3 and TRBJ2-7; no reliable D call. CDR3 length: 14 amino acids. The V gene's germline CDR1 is ENHRY and CDR2 SYGVKD. V was pared by 8 bases and J by 4 bases, with 18 bases between. CDR3 sequence reads: CAIHSGVRSYEQYF. CDR3 DNA: TGTGCCATCCACTCCGGAGTTCGTTCGTACGAGCAGTACTTC.

The chain combines TRBV5-1 with TRBJ1-1; D gene unclear. The ends were cut back, 2 bases at V and 1 base at J, with 6 bases in the middle. CDR1 and CDR2 from the germline V gene are SGHRS and YFSETQ. The CDR3 runs to 13 residues. Here the CDR3 reads CASSFGENTEAFF. CDR3 sequence (DNA): TGCGCCAGCAGCTTCGGGGAGAACACTGAAGCTTTCTTT.

The chain combines TRBV6-1 with TRBJ1-1; perhaps TRBD1 as D (5 bases). The CDR3 is made up of 14 amino acids. V was clipped by 4 bases and J by 5 bases, with 14 bases between them. Germline V gene lookup returns CDR1 MNHNS and CDR2 SASEGT. The DNA of the CDR3 is TGTGCCAGCAGTGGTCCAGGGTGGGGAACTGAAGCTTTCTTT. Encoded protein: CASSGPGWGTEAFF.

The gene calls are TRBV25-1 and TRBJ1-4; possibly TRBD1 for D (6 bases). The V gene lost 4 bases and the J gene lost 4 bases, with 13 bases spanning the gap. The CDR3 loop spans 15 amino acids. Germline V CDR1 and CDR2: MGHDK, SYGVNS. CDR3 bases: TGTGCCAGCAGTGGCCCAACAGGGAGTAATGAAAAACTGTTTTTT. Translating gives CASSGPTGSNEKLFF.

The chain couples TRBV5-8 to TRBJ1-3; D is possibly TRBD1 (6 bases). Germline CDR1 is SGHTS and CDR2 is YDEGEE. Trimming removed 0 bases at V and 2 bases at J, with 12 bases between. The CDR3 is made up of 16 amino acids. The CDR3 region has the DNA TGTGCCAGCAGCTTGGGGCCCAGGGGCCCTGGAAACACCATATATTTT. Protein sequence: CASSLGPRGPGNTIYF.

V and J are TRBV5-1 and TRBJ1-6; D remains ambiguous. This CDR3 region has 16 residues. Trimming removed 4 bases at V and 9 bases at J, with 20 bases between. Germline V CDR1 and CDR2: SGHRS, YFSETQ. Here the CDR3 reads CASSRVSGSNGSPLHF. In DNA form, the CDR3 reads TGCGCCAGCAGCCGGGTATCGGGGTCAAATGGTTCACCCCTCCACTTT.

V is TRBV6-5 and J is TRBJ1-1; D remains unclear. V was shortened by 2 bases and J by 7 bases, with 11 bases between the two germline ends. The CDR3 totals 13 residues. CDR1 MNHEY and CDR2 SVGAGI come from the germline V gene. DNA for the CDR3: TGTGCCAGCAGTTACCCCGGCGAGAGTGAAGCTTTCTTT. Translating it yields CASSYPGESEAFF.

The rearrangement links TRBV5-1 to TRBJ2-1; 11 bases map to TRBD2. V lost 8 bases to trimming and J lost 4 bases; unmatched junction nucleotides: 8. Germline CDR1 reads SGHRS; CDR2 reads YFSETQ. The CDR3 has 15 amino acids. The CDR3 DNA is TGCGCCAGTCGGCGACTAGCGGGACTTTACAATGAGCAGTTCTTC. It translates to CASRRLAGLYNEQFF.

The chain is built from TRBV19 and TRBJ1-1; D may be TRBD1 (6 bases). Germline CDR1 and CDR2: LNHDA and SQIVND (reference sequence). The V end lost 10 bases, the J end lost 0 bases, and 18 bases lay between the germline ends. The length of the CDR3 is 15 residues. CDR3 in DNA: TGTGCCACTGGGGAAGGGGGGCTTTTGAACACTGAAGCTTTCTTT. Its protein is CATGEGGLLNTEAFF.

About this clone itself: A junction end diverges from the germline sequence, so it may reflect a read error. This chain uses TRBV6-5 with TRBJ1-2; no clear D. From germline, CDR1 is MNHEY and CDR2 SVGAGI. The CDR3 covers 16 residues. Here the CDR3 DNA reads TGTGCCAGCAGTTACTACTATACAGAGCGCTCCTATGGCTACGCCTTC. Translated: CASSYYYTERSYGYAF.

The chain couples TRBV5-5 to TRBJ1-5; a weak D match, TRBD1 (6 bases). CDR3 size: 16 residues. The ends were cut back, 4 bases at V and 7 bases at J, with 21 bases in the middle. Germline-derived CDR1 and CDR2 are SGHKS and YYEKEE (reference sequence). This CDR3 is CASSIPQGWPKQPQHF. CDR3 nucleotide sequence: TGTGCCAGCAGCATCCCTCAGGGGTGGCCTAAGCAGCCCCAGCATTTT.

This clone was seen once. The chain links TRBV6-1 to TRBJ1-2; 9 positions match TRBD1. Trimming removed 4 bases from V and 8 bases from J; junction bases left unmatched: 5. Germline CDR1 is MNHNS and CDR2 is SASEGT. The CDR3 has 13 amino acids. CDR3 coding DNA: TGTGCCAGCAGTGTACAGGGGGCGGGAGGCTACACCTTC. This encodes CASSVQGAGGYTF.

The chain recombines TRBV6-5 with TRBJ1-1, with TRBD1 as a possible D gene (6 bases). Trimming stripped 8 bases from V and 5 bases from J, with 18 bases between. The CDR3 totals 14 residues. From germline, CDR1 is MNHEY and CDR2 SVGAGI. CDR3 in DNA: TGTGCCAGCCTCCAGACGGGGGCGTGGACTGAAGCTTTCTTT. Its protein is CASLQTGAWTEAFF.

This rearrangement joins TRBV5-1 to TRBJ2-7, with 10 bases matching TRBD1. The CDR3 is 16 amino acids. From germline, CDR1 is SGHRS and CDR2 YFSETQ. V lost 2 bases, J lost 2 bases, and 7 bases stayed unmatched. The CDR3 reads CASSFSQGQGAYEQYF. CDR3 DNA: TGCGCCAGCAGCTTTTCGCAAGGACAGGGGGCCTACGAGCAGTACTTC.

This clone came up once. The J gene is TRBJ2-7, the V gene TRBV14, with 9 bases matching TRBD1. V trimming: 6 bases; J trimming: 7 bases; junction bases outside the gene matches: 16. CDR1 and CDR2 (germline): SGHDN, FVKESK. The CDR3 totals 16 residues. Here the CDR3 DNA reads TGTGCCAGCAGTTGGGGGCCGGGACAGGGCGTTCGGGAGCAGTACTTC. Amino acid sequence: CASSWGPGQGVREQYF.

This clone appeared a few times. This rearrangement joins TRBV28 to TRBJ2-7; unclear D gene. CDR1 and CDR2 (germline): MDHEN, SYDVKM. The CDR3 is 12 amino acids. Trimming stripped 10 bases from V and 1 base from J, with 11 bases between. CDR3 DNA sequence: TGTGCCACCACTCCAGGATCCTACGAGCAGTACTTC. This gives the protein CATTPGSYEQYF.

This chain uses TRBV2 with TRBJ2-3, with no clear D. Germline CDR1 reads SNHLY; CDR2 reads FYNNEI. This CDR3 has 12 residues. V lost 2 bases to trimming and J lost 4 bases, with 4 bases between them. CDR3 nucleotides: TGTGCCAGCAGTGAAAGGGCAGATACGCAGTATTTT. Translated: CASSERADTQYF. The whole variable domain, filled in from reference TRBV2 and TRBJ2-3, reads EPEVTQTPSHQVTQMGQEVILRCVPISNHLYFYWYRQILGQKVEFLVSFYNNEISEKSEIFDDQFSVERPDGSNFTLKIRSTKLEDSAMYFCASSERADTQYFGPGTRLTVL.

The V call is TRBV6-5, the J call TRBJ1-3; D possibly corresponds to TRBD1 (5 bases). The CDR3 runs 13 residues. Trimming took off 6 bases at V and 3 bases at J, with 9 bases between the two ends. CDR1 and CDR2 from the germline V gene are MNHEY and SVGAGI. The CDR3: CASRDRDGNTIYF. CDR3 nucleotide sequence: TGTGCCAGCAGAGACAGAGATGGAAACACCATATATTTT.

The chain is built from TRBV6-1 and TRBJ1-2; D perhaps matches TRBD1 (5 bases). The CDR3 spans 12 residues. V lost 10 bases and J 4 bases, leaving 13 bases between the germline ends. Germline CDR1 reads MNHNS; CDR2 reads SASEGT. The CDR3 loop is CATRAGTYGYTF. The DNA for the CDR3 is TGTGCCACCCGAGCAGGGACCTATGGCTACACCTTC.

The CDR3, as DNA: TGTGCCAGTAGTAACCGGGGGAGGTCCTACGAGCAGTACTTC. Translation gives CASSNRGRSYEQYF. This chain links TRBV19 with TRBJ2-7; a weak D match, TRBD2 (6 bases). This CDR3 comprises 14 residues. Trimming shortened V by 4 bases and J by 1 base, and 11 bases separated the two germline ends. Germline lookup yields CDR1 LNHDA and CDR2 SQIVND (reference sequence).

The V and J genes are TRBV6-4 and TRBJ1-5; D uncertain. This CDR3 spans 13 amino acids. In germline, CDR1 is MRHNA, CDR2 SNTAGT. The V end lost 4 bases, the J end lost 5 bases, and 9 bases lay between the germline ends. CDR3 DNA: TGTGCCAGCAGTGTCCCCGGGGATCAGCCCCAGCATTTT. Translating gives CASSVPGDQPQHF.

The chain employs TRBV9 and TRBJ1-3; 7 nucleotides line up with TRBD1. The CDR3 covers 17 residues. The V gene end was trimmed by 2 bases and the J gene end by 0 bases; junction bases not matched to a gene: 8. Germline lookup yields CDR1 SGDLS and CDR2 YYNGEE. The CDR3 DNA reads TGTGCCAGCAGCGTCGATCCGGGACAGAGCTCTGGAAACACCATATATTTT. Translated, it gives CASSVDPGQSSGNTIYF.

The V and J genes are TRBV5-4 and TRBJ2-1; perhaps D is TRBD1 or TRBD2 (5 bases each). Trimming removed 2 bases at V and 3 bases at J, with 9 bases between. Germline V gives CDR1 SGHNT, CDR2 YYREEE (reference sequence). The CDR3 is 14 amino acids. Here the CDR3 reads CASSFGTLYNEQFF. The CDR3 region has the DNA TGTGCCAGCAGCTTTGGGACGCTCTACAATGAGCAGTTCTTC.

This chain connects TRBV6-5 to TRBJ1-2; 12 nucleotides match TRBD1. CDR1 is MNHEY, CDR2 SVGAGI, per germline. The junction had 8 bases not matched to a gene; V was cut back by 4 bases and J by 8 bases. The CDR3 is made up of 15 amino acids. The CDR3 DNA reads as TGTGCCAGCAGTTCGGGACAGGGGGCAAACAGGGGCTACACCTTC. Translating gives CASSSGQGANRGYTF.

The chain recombines TRBV6-5 with TRBJ2-3; 10 bases match TRBD2. The CDR3 has 14 amino acids. In germline, CDR1 is MNHEY, CDR2 SVGAGI. Unmatched junction bases numbered 5, after V lost 2 bases and J lost 9 bases. The CDR3 DNA follows: TGTGCCAGCAGTTACCGACTAGCGGGTGGGACGCAGTATTTT. Protein sequence: CASSYRLAGGTQYF.